Listed below are T cell receptor beta chains from one sample, sequenced in a study of blood T cell repertoires in COVID-19. Generated by immunoSEQ multiplex PCR, the TCRdb table keeps only in-frame clones and is missing some. The sample contains 90,000 to 100,000 clones, approximately 83% of which appear only once. Specimen: peripheral blood. The receptors derive from a man between 60 and 75 years old with acute or convalescent COVID-19. Each CDR3 is given with its conserved first and last residue. Fields, in order: D gene, V gene, clone size, J gene, CDR3 protein, CDR3 DNA. D genes are given only for firm matches. The size entry is marked missing in some rows and otherwise reads once, few, many or a size class.

>.|TRBV28|.|TRBJ1-1
CASIIQGKHTEAFF
TGTGCCAGCATCATCCAGGGGAAACACACTGAAGCTTTCTTT
>TRBD1|TRBV5-1|.|TRBJ2-1
CASSVTGNYNEQFF
TGCGCCAGCAGCGTGACAGGGAACTACAATGAGCAGTTCTTC
>.|TRBV6-5|.|TRBJ1-2
CASSYSRVHTYGYTF
TGTGCCAGCAGTTACTCGCGGGTCCACACCTATGGCTACACCTTC
>TRBD1|TRBV12-5|.|TRBJ2-2
CASGYGQGNTGELFF
TGTGCTAGTGGCTACGGACAGGGGAACACCGGGGAGCTGTTTTTT
>.|TRBV10-3|.|TRBJ1-5
CAISDKESQPQHF
TGTGCCATCAGTGACAAGGAGAGTCAGCCCCAGCATTTT
>.|TRBV10-2|.|TRBJ2-3
CASSANTDTQYF
TGCGCCAGCAGTGCCAACACAGATACGCAGTATTTT
>.|TRBV7-8|.|TRBJ2-1
CASSLIGGVAAYNEQFF
TGTGCCAGCAGCTTAATTGGCGGTGTAGCGGCCTACAATGAGCAGTTCTTC
>.|TRBV21-1|.|TRBJ2-6
CASSKVGDLTGLSGANVLTF
TGTGCCAGCAGCAAAGTGGGGGACCTGACAGGGCTCTCTGGGGCCAACGTCCTGACTTTC
>.|TRBV5-5|.|TRBJ2-2
CASSLGLNTGELFF
TGTGCCAGCAGCTTGGGTCTCAACACCGGGGAGCTGTTTTTT
>.|TRBV3-1/TRBV3-2|.|TRBJ1-2
CASSQAGPGGYGYTF
TGTGCCAGCAGCCAAGCTGGCCCGGGGGGCTATGGCTACACCTTC
>TRBD1|TRBV18|.|TRBJ1-1
CASSPPGQGTYEAFF
TGTGCCAGCTCACCACCTGGACAGGGGACCTATGAAGCTTTCTTT
>.|TRBV19|.|TRBJ2-7
CASRRGGGDAYEQYF
TGTGCCAGTAGAAGGGGGGGAGGGGACGCCTACGAGCAGTACTTC
>.|TRBV5-1|once|TRBJ1-1
CASQATANTEAFF
TGCGCCAGCCAGGCGACAGCGAACACTGAAGCTTTCTTT
>TRBD1|TRBV19|.|TRBJ1-4
CASSLTGGLNEKLFF
TGTGCCAGTAGCCTTACAGGGGGGCTTAATGAAAAACTGTTTTTT
>.|TRBV9|once|TRBJ2-1
CASSPNQGTYYNEQFF
TGTGCCAGCAGCCCAAATCAAGGGACATATTACAATGAGCAGTTCTTC
>.|TRBV19|once|TRBJ1-6
CASSIGQGTDSPLHF
TGTGCCAGTAGTATAGGGCAGGGAACCGATTCACCCCTCCACTTT
>.|TRBV2|.|TRBJ2-7
CASTTPRGNEQYF
TGTGCCAGCACCACGCCCCGGGGGAACGAGCAGTACTTC
>.|TRBV6-5|.|TRBJ2-7
CASSLVGHDYEQYF
TGTGCCAGCAGCCTCGTGGGCCACGACTACGAGCAGTACTTC
>.|TRBV2|.|TRBJ1-2
CASAGGEAYGYTF
TGTGCCAGCGCGGGGGGGGAGGCCTATGGCTACACCTTC
>.|TRBV12-3/TRBV12-4|.|TRBJ1-1
CASSQNRGTEAFF
TGTGCCAGCAGTCAAAATAGGGGCACTGAAGCTTTCTTT
>.|TRBV5-1|.|TRBJ1-5
CASSFEGPPQPQHF
TGCGCCAGCAGCTTCGAGGGTCCGCCTCAGCCCCAGCATTTT
>TRBD1|TRBV20-1|.|TRBJ1-1
CSATNRDRGFF
TGCAGTGCTACCAATCGGGACAGGGGTTTCTTT
>TRBD1|TRBV5-1|.|TRBJ2-7
CASSPGTGGHEQYF
TGCGCCAGCAGTCCCGGGACAGGGGGTCACGAGCAGTACTTC
>.|TRBV27|.|TRBJ1-5
CASSLRGEGNQPQHF
TGTGCCAGCAGTTTACGAGGGGAGGGCAATCAGCCCCAGCATTTT
>.|TRBV11-2|.|TRBJ1-1
CASSLGRARTEAFF
TGTGCCAGCAGCTTAGGGAGGGCTAGGACTGAAGCTTTCTTT
>.|TRBV4-1|.|TRBJ1-6
CASSPNEAYSPLHF
TGCGCCAGCAGCCCCAACGAGGCGTATTCACCCCTCCACTTT
>.|TRBV4-3|.|TRBJ2-7
CASSQDRVAYEQYF
TGCGCCAGCAGCCAAGACAGGGTCGCCTACGAGCAGTACTTC
>TRBD1|TRBV4-3|.|TRBJ2-3
CASSQVGTGAQYF
TGCGCCAGCAGCCAAGTCGGGACAGGGGCGCAGTATTTT
>TRBD1|TRBV9|.|TRBJ2-3
CASSPPTGTDTQYF
TGTGCCAGCAGCCCACCGACAGGGACAGATACGCAGTATTTT